These 13 T cell receptor beta chains were all obtained from the same sample, sequenced in a study of T cells in Graves' hyperthyroidism and ophthalmopathy. TCR beta CDR3 sequences were amplified from RNA transcripts. The HTBI primer set served for first-round RT-PCR of the TCR CDR3. TCRdb re-analysed the multiplex PCR reads in MiXCR, keeping a single row per CDR3 protein. The table shows a few hundred thousand distinct CDR3 sequences, with 19% occurring only once. The sequenced material came from blood. Every receptor here comes from a woman under 30 with Graves' hyperthyroidism.

This chain connects TRBV12-3 or TRBV12-4 to TRBJ2-7; 7 bases are a match to TRBD1. The J segment lost 3 bases and the V segment lost 5 bases, leaving 13 bases of the junction unmatched. The CDR3 spans 16 residues. CDR3 in amino acids: CASSPRRQGTGYEQYF. The CDR3, as DNA: TGTGCCAGCAGTCCCAGAAGACAGGGAACTGGCTACGAGCAGTACTTC.

This clonotype occurred a few times. V is TRBV19 and J is TRBJ1-1; TRBD1 might be the D (6 bases). Germline loops: CDR1 LNHDA, CDR2 SQIVND (reference sequence). The CDR3 consists of 13 residues. The V end was cut by 10 bases, the J end by 4 bases, with 16 bases between. DNA of the CDR3: TGTGCCACCTTATTAGGGGGGGCCACTGAAGCTTTCTTT. Encoded protein: CATLLGGATEAFF. The whole variable domain, remainder taken from reference TRBV19 and TRBJ1-1, is DGGITQSPKYLFRKEGQNVTLSCEQNLNHDAMYWYRQDPGQGLRLIYYSQIVNDFQKGDIAEGYSVSREKKESFPLTVTSAQKNPTAFYLCATLLGGATEAFFGQGTRLTVV.

This chain links TRBV10-3 with TRBJ2-7; 7 bases are a match to TRBD1. CDR1 is ENHRY and CDR2 is SYGVKD in the germline V gene. CDR3 length equals 15 residues. The V segment lost 9 bases and the J segment 2 bases; nucleotides outside the gene matches: 13. The CDR3 loop reads CAIREMTGSPYEQYF. The DNA for the CDR3 is TGTGCCATTAGGGAAATGACAGGGTCGCCCTACGAGCAGTACTTC.

This clonotype appeared a few times. A read error may be the cause here, since a much bigger clone is one base away. CDR3 loop: CASSEPRGGKGMNTEACF. CDR3 in DNA: TGCGCCAGCAGTGAGCCGAGGGGGGGGAAGGGTATGAACACTGAAGCTTGCTTT. The chain joins TRBV10-2 to TRBJ1-1; tentative D call: TRBD1 (6 bases). Germline CDR1 is WSHSY and CDR2 is SAAADI. The CDR3 loop spans 18 amino acids.

This clonotype was counted between two and nine times. The chain carries TRBV3-1 and TRBJ1-2, with no clear D. The CDR3 length is 14 residues. Germline V gives CDR1 LGHDT, CDR2 YNNKEL (reference sequence). Trimming took 1 base from V and 4 from J, leaving 10 bases between them. The CDR3 is CASSQAGSSYGYTF. As DNA, the CDR3 is TGTGCCAGCAGCCAAGCTGGCTCATCCTATGGCTACACCTTC. Supplemented by reference TRBV3-1 and TRBJ1-2, the full variable domain reads DTAVSQTPKYLVTQMGNDKSIKCEQNLGHDTMYWYKQDSKKFLKIMFSYNNKELIINETVPNRFSPKSPDKAHLNLHINSLELGDSAVYFCASSQAGSSYGYTFGSGTRLTVV.

This clonotype came up many times. The chain employs TRBV7-2 and TRBJ2-7, with TRBD1 identical over 9 bases. CDR3 length equals 14 residues. From germline, CDR1 is SGHTA and CDR2 FQGNSA. V trimming: 2 bases; J trimming: 5 bases; junction bases outside the gene matches: 4. The CDR3 nucleotides are TGTGCCAGCAGCTTAATTGGGACAGGGAACGAGCAGTACTTC. Translating it yields CASSLIGTGNEQYF.

This clonotype came up a few times. This chain connects TRBV14 to TRBJ1-6; 7 positions agree with TRBD1. The germline V gene has CDR1 SGHDN and CDR2 FVKESK. This CDR3 spans 17 amino acids. V lost 1 base and J lost 7; bases outside the gene matches: 10. The CDR3 loop reads CASSQAYRDRENSPLHF. CDR3 in DNA: TGTGCCAGCAGCCAAGCGTATAGGGACAGAGAAAATTCACCCCTCCACTTT.

This clonotype was seen repeatedly, ten times or more. V usage is TRBV15 and J usage is TRBJ1-1; D is ambiguous. Germline V gene sequence: CDR1 LNHNV, CDR2 YYDKDF (reference sequence). V lost 5 bases and J lost 0, with 19 bases in between. This CDR3 spans 17 amino acids. This CDR3 is CATSRTTFLVLNTEAFF. In DNA form, the CDR3 reads TGTGCCACCAGCCGAACTACCTTCTTGGTTCTGAACACTGAAGCTTTCTTT.

This clonotype was picked up many times. V usage is TRBV12-3 or TRBV12-4 and J usage is TRBJ1-2; TRBD1 agrees at 8 bases. V gave up 5 bases and J gave up 5 bases; unmatched junction bases: 7. CDR3 length equals 14 residues. The CDR3 spells CASSRQGLNYGYTF. The CDR3 DNA sequence: TGTGCCAGCAGTAGACAGGGGCTAAATTATGGCTACACCTTC.

This clonotype was seen at least ten times. This chain links TRBV10-1 with TRBJ1-4, with 7 bases that match TRBD1. CDR1 is WNHNN and CDR2 is SYGVQD in the germline V gene (reference sequence). This CDR3 spans 13 amino acids. V shed 8 bases and J 7 bases; nucleotides not matched to a gene: 7. CDR3 amino acids: CASQDRIGEKLFF. The DNA of the CDR3 is TGCGCCAGCCAGGACAGGATAGGTGAAAAACTGTTTTTT.

In this sample, this clonotype turned up many times. The J gene is TRBJ1-1, the V gene TRBV6-1; D not certain. The CDR3 covers 16 residues. CDR1 and CDR2 from the germline V gene are MNHNS and SASEGT. The V end was cut by 2 bases, the J end by 3 bases, with 16 bases between. For the CDR3, the DNA is TGTGCCAGCAGTGAAAGAATCAGGAAGGTGGACACTGAAGCTTTCTTT. It codes for CASSERIRKVDTEAFF.

This clonotype showed up many times. The chain is built from TRBV20-1 and TRBJ2-5; a weak D match, TRBD1 (7 bases). V was shortened by 5 bases and J by 3 bases, with 13 bases between the two germline ends. Germline loops: CDR1 DFQATT, CDR2 SNEGSKA (reference sequence). The CDR3 is 13 residues long. The CDR3 DNA follows: TGCAGTGCTGATACAGGGGAGGAAGAGACCCAGTACTTC. Its protein is CSADTGEEETQYF.

In its sample, this clonotype was seen a few times. This sequence may be a read error, since a much larger clone differs from it by one base. This sequence joins TRBV12-3 or TRBV12-4 and TRBJ1-2; D perhaps matches TRBD1 (6 bases). The V and J ends lost 1 base and 9 bases respectively, with 12 bases between them. The CDR3 spans 13 residues. This CDR3 is CASSLGLGARYTF. Here the CDR3 DNA reads TGTGCCAGCAGTTTAGGACTGGGGGCCCGCTACACCTTC.